The 19 T cell receptor beta chains listed next were all sequenced from one sample in a study of regulatory T cells in long-lasting Graves disease. Through Arm-PCR of CDR3 regions and iRepertoire HTBI primers, TCR beta libraries were built. TCRdb re-analysed the multiplex PCR reads in MiXCR, keeping a single row per CDR3 protein. Among under 700,000 distinct CDR3 sequences listed, about 16% were seen once. Specified time point: newly diagnosed GD, antithyroid drugs for less than 3 months. RNA from PBMCs was the source of the TCR library. The same sample was also studied in work on T cells in Graves' hyperthyroidism and ophthalmopathy.

This material consisted of peripheral blood mononuclear cells (PBMCs), taken at new diagnosis, from a patient treated with antithyroid drugs. The receptors stem from a woman aged 35 to 59 with Graves disease.

This clonotype was seen at least ten times. DNA of the CDR3: TGTGCCAGCAGCTTACCCACTAGCGGGGGGGGTGAAGAGACCCAGTACTTC. Its translation: CASSLPTSGGGEETQYF. V and J are TRBV7-8 and TRBJ2-5; 13 nucleotides match TRBD2. This CDR3 contains 17 residues. Germline V gives CDR1 SGHVS, CDR2 FQNEAQ. V dropped 2 bases and J dropped 3; count of bases not matched to a gene: 6.

J is TRBJ2-7 and V is TRBV28, with D perhaps matching TRBD1 (5 bases). Germline V gene data show CDR1 as MDHEN and CDR2 as SYDVKM. The CDR3 is 15 residues long. The V end lost 4 bases, the J end lost 0 bases, and 13 bases lay between the germline ends. The DNA for the CDR3 is TGTGCCAGCAGTTATATCCCAGGGTTCTCCTACGAGCAGTACTTC. This translates into CASSYIPGFSYEQYF.

This clonotype was detected ten times or more. The chain links TRBV28 to TRBJ1-1, with TRBD1 matching over 10 bases. V shed 5 bases and J 5 bases; nucleotides not matched to a gene: 14. Per the germline V gene, CDR1 is MDHEN and CDR2 is SYDVKM. This CDR3 is 17 amino acids long. The CDR3 DNA is TGTGCCAGCAGTCCGGGACAGGGGCGACTTATAAGAACTGAAGCTTTCTTT. Translation: CASSPGQGRLIRTEAFF.

This clonotype was observed at least ten times. The gene calls are TRBV11-2 and TRBJ2-1; TRBD1 matches 8 bases. CDR3 length equals 14 residues. CDR1 SGHAT and CDR2 FQNNGV come from the germline V gene. V shed 4 bases, J shed 12 bases, and the junction held 11 bases outside the gene matches. This CDR3 is CASSWPGQAMGQFF. For the CDR3, the DNA is TGTGCCAGCAGCTGGCCGGGACAGGCTATGGGGCAGTTCTTC.

On this clonotype itself: This may be a read error: a much more frequent sequence differs by one nucleotide. This sequence joins TRBV7-8 and TRBJ2-1, with D possibly being TRBD2 (6 bases). Germline-derived CDR1 and CDR2 are SGHVS and FQNEAQ. The CDR3 is 15 residues long. The CDR3 here is CASSPLASSYNEQLF. CDR3 in DNA: TGTGCCAGCAGCCCTCTAGCGAGCTCCTACAATGAGCAGCTCTTC.

The rearrangement links TRBV19 to TRBJ1-3; D remains unclear. Germline V gives CDR1 LNHDA, CDR2 SQIVND (reference sequence). V lost 7 bases and J lost 2, with 12 bases in between. The CDR3 covers 14 residues. The CDR3 spells CASNQGSTGNTIYF. CDR3 sequence (DNA): TGTGCCAGTAACCAAGGATCGACTGGAAACACCATATATTTT.

This clonotype has a count of ten or more. The chain employs TRBV7-9 and TRBJ2-1; 9 nucleotides align to TRBD2. This CDR3 is 15 amino acids long. Germline V gene data show CDR1 as SEHNR and CDR2 as FQNEAQ (reference sequence). V was pared by 5 bases and J by 4 bases, with 6 bases of the junction left unmatched. The CDR3 DNA reads as TGTGCCAGCAGCCTCCAGAGCGGGGGGTACAATGAGCAGTTCTTC. Translation gives CASSLQSGGYNEQFF.

This clonotype occurred many times. The V and J genes are TRBV24-1 and TRBJ1-4, with 8 bases fitting TRBD1. V gave up 2 bases and J gave up 7 bases; unmatched junction bases: 11. The CDR3 is made up of 17 amino acids. The germline gives CDR1 KGHDR, CDR2 SFDVKD. CDR3 region: CATSDSPGTGEGEKLFF. CDR3 nucleotides: TGTGCCACCAGTGATTCACCCGGGACAGGTGAAGGTGAAAAACTGTTTTTT.

This clonotype was recorded at least ten times. J is TRBJ1-5 and V is TRBV28; TRBD1 agrees at 7 bases. J was trimmed by 4 bases and V by 1 base; bases with no gene match: 4. This CDR3 contains 15 residues. Germline CDR1 MDHEN, CDR2 SYDVKM. As DNA, the CDR3 is TGTGCCAGCAGTTTATCAGGGGGTCGGAATCAGCCCCAGCATTTT. As protein: CASSLSGGRNQPQHF.

On this clonotype itself: Possible read error: a much larger clone is one base away. The chain recombines TRBV12-3 or TRBV12-4 with TRBJ2-1, with TRBD1 as a possible D gene (5 bases). This CDR3 region has 11 residues. Between the trimmed V and J ends, which lost 6 bases and 7 bases, there was a span of 7 bases. The CDR3 loop is CASRPGNEQFF. CDR3 in DNA: TGTGCCAGCAGGCCAGGGAATGAGCAGTTCTTC.

The genes are TRBV18 and TRBJ2-5; perhaps TRBD2 as D (6 bases). The length of the CDR3 is 15 residues. Germline CDR1 reads KGHSH; CDR2 reads LQKENI. V lost 5 bases, J lost 1 base, and 14 bases lay in between. Here the CDR3 reads CASSEPSVVQETQYF. DNA for the CDR3: TGTGCCAGCTCAGAGCCTAGCGTCGTCCAAGAGACCCAGTACTTC.

This clonotype has a count of ten or more. The rearrangement joins TRBV28 to TRBJ1-6; D perhaps matches TRBD1 (6 bases). V lost 4 bases, J lost 4 bases, and 20 bases lay in between. Looked up from germline, CDR1 is MDHEN and CDR2 is SYDVKM. This CDR3 contains 18 residues. The CDR3 DNA follows: TGTGCCAGCAGTTCCACAGGGTACCGCCGCTCATATAATTCACCCCTCCACTTT. This gives the protein CASSSTGYRRSYNSPLHF.

CDR3 loop: CASSLSGGSGELFF. Here the CDR3 DNA reads TGTGCCAGCAGCTTGAGTGGGGGATCTGGGGAGCTGTTTTTT. V and J are TRBV7-9 and TRBJ2-2, with D perhaps being TRBD1 or TRBD2 (5 bases each). CDR3 length: 14 residues. From germline, CDR1 is SEHNR and CDR2 FQNEAQ (reference sequence). The V and J ends lost 3 bases and 8 bases respectively, with 13 bases between them.

The chain joins TRBV7-8 to TRBJ2-7; the D is unclear. The CDR3 is 13 residues long. Trimming took off 2 bases at V and 2 bases at J, with 7 bases between the two ends. Germline V gene data show CDR1 as SGHVS and CDR2 as FQNEAQ. CDR3: CASSLPNTYEQYF. The DNA of the CDR3 is TGTGCCAGCAGCTTACCTAACACCTACGAGCAGTACTTC.

This clonotype has a count of ten or more. The chain links TRBV2 to TRBJ1-5; D gene ambiguous. V was shortened by 2 bases and J by 0 bases, with 5 bases between the two germline ends. Per germline, CDR1 SNHLY and CDR2 FYNNEI. The CDR3 is 14 residues long. The CDR3 DNA follows: TGTGCCAGCAGTGAAAGAGGTAGCAATCAGCCCCAGCATTTT. Amino acids: CASSERGSNQPQHF.

This clonotype was seen ten or more times. The chain joins TRBV28 to TRBJ1-1, with D tentatively TRBD1 (5 bases). From germline, CDR1 is MDHEN and CDR2 SYDVKM. This CDR3 spans 12 amino acids. The ends were cut back, 9 bases at V and 5 bases at J, with 13 bases in the middle. The CDR3 loop is CASGGKGTEAFF. The CDR3, as DNA: TGTGCCAGTGGGGGGAAGGGGACTGAAGCTTTCTTT. Together with reference TRBV28 and TRBJ1-1, the CDR3 gives the full variable domain: DVKVTQSSRYLVKRTGEKVFLECVQDMDHENMFWYRQDPGLGLRLIYFSYDVKMKEKGDIPEGYSVSREKKERFSLILESASTNQTSMYLCASGGKGTEAFFGQGTRLTVV.

This clonotype was seen only a few times. The rearrangement uses TRBV9 and TRBJ1-2; D not resolved. The V gene's germline CDR1 is SGDLS and CDR2 YYNGEE. The ends were cut back, 0 bases at V and 3 bases at J, with 6 bases in the middle. The length of the CDR3 is 13 residues. DNA of the CDR3: TGTGCCAGCAGCGTAGATGTGGACTATGGCTACACCTTC. This codes for CASSVDVDYGYTF.

Many counts were recorded for this clonotype. The CDR3, as DNA: TGTGCCAGCAGCCAAGATCCCGGACGAGCTTTCACGAGGAATGAGCAGTTCTTC. This sequence encodes CASSQDPGRAFTRNEQFF. The chain recombines TRBV3-1 with TRBJ2-1; D not resolved. CDR1 and CDR2 (germline): LGHDT, YNNKEL (reference sequence). The length of the CDR3 is 18 residues. V was clipped by 0 bases and J by 7 bases, with 22 bases between them.

A few counts support this clonotype. The chain employs TRBV29-1 and TRBJ1-1; tentative D call: TRBD1 (6 bases). The CDR3 has 13 amino acids. Between the trimmed V and J ends, which lost 3 bases and 3 bases, there was a span of 11 bases. Germline CDR1 reads SQVTM; CDR2 reads ANQGSEA. CDR3 in DNA: TGCAGCGTTGATCCTACAGGGCACACTGAAGCTTTCTTT. Protein product: CSVDPTGHTEAFF.